Presented here are 12 T cell receptor beta chains from one specimen sequenced in a study of Tregs in tolerant kidney transplant recipients. Generated by immunoSEQ multiplex PCR, the TCRdb table keeps only in-frame clones and is missing some. The sample includes about 61,000 clones, 80% to 90% of them seen just once. The sample consisted of Tregs from blood, taken before the transplant. All receptors come from a human donor who received a combined kidney and bone marrow transplant.

The J gene is TRBJ2-7, the V gene TRBV6-5, with a tentative D call TRBD1 (6 bases). This CDR3 spans 15 amino acids. Germline V gene sequence: CDR1 MNHEY, CDR2 SVGAGI. The V end lost 4 bases, the J end lost 6 bases, and 19 bases lay between the germline ends. CDR3 bases: TGTGCCAGCAGTTCCCCAGCAGGACGCAGGGGCGAGCAGTACTTC. Its translation is CASSSPAGRRGEQYF.

The rearrangement uses TRBV18 and TRBJ1-5, with unresolved D. V dropped 5 bases and J dropped 5 bases, with 16 bases sitting between them. The CDR3 runs 15 residues. CDR1 is KGHSH, CDR2 LQKENI, per germline. In DNA, the CDR3 is TGTGCCAGCTCAGTGGAGGCTTCCCTCCATCAGCCCCAGCATTTT. Translating it yields CASSVEASLHQPQHF.

V gene TRBV5-1 combines with J gene TRBJ1-1, with a possible D match to TRBD1 (5 bases). Trimming took off 0 bases at V and 4 bases at J, with 13 bases between the two ends. The CDR3 length is 15 residues. From germline, CDR1 is SGHRS and CDR2 YFSETQ. The chain's CDR3 is CASSLEIGGSTEAFF. In nucleotides, the CDR3 is TGCGCCAGCAGCTTGGAGATCGGGGGGAGCACTGAAGCTTTCTTT. The full variable domain, with the rest looked up from reference TRBV5-1 and TRBJ1-1, is KAGVTQTPRYLIKTRGQQVTLSCSPISGHRSVSWYQQTPGQGLQFLFEYFSETQRNKGNFPGRFSGRQFSNSRSEMNVSTLELGDSALYLCASSLEIGGSTEAFFGQGTRLTVV.

This clone has just one count. The V gene is TRBV10-1, the J gene TRBJ1-2, with 8 bases that match TRBD1. Germline assignment: CDR1 WNHNN and CDR2 SYGVQD (reference sequence). V shed 6 bases and J 5 bases; nucleotides not matched to a gene: 14. CDR3 size: 16 residues. For the CDR3, the DNA is TGCGCCAGCAGCACAAGGACAGGGATAATTATTTATGGCTACACCTTC. Residues: CASSTRTGIIIYGYTF.

The chain uses TRBV5-1 and TRBJ2-1; the match to TRBD2 covers 11 bases. The length of the CDR3 is 16 residues. Germline CDR1 is SGHRS and CDR2 is YFSETQ. The trim removed 4 bases at V and 5 bases at J, leaving 8 bases unmatched. CDR3: CASSPSLAGDHNEQFF. The CDR3 bases are TGCGCCAGCAGCCCCTCACTAGCGGGGGACCACAATGAGCAGTTCTTC.

This clone was detected once. The chain is built from TRBV4-3 and TRBJ1-2, with 9 bases lining up with TRBD1. This CDR3 has 14 residues. V was clipped by 0 bases and J by 8 bases; unmatched bases: 4. CDR1 is LGHNA and CDR2 is YSLEER in the germline V gene. The CDR3 region has the DNA TGCGCCAGCAGCCAAGATTATACAGGGGGCGGCTACACCTTC. Amino acid sequence: CASSQDYTGGGYTF.

This clone was seen once. The rearrangement joins TRBV19 to TRBJ2-1; TRBD2 matches at 8 bases. Germline CDR1 reads LNHDA; CDR2 reads SQIVND (reference sequence). J lost 0 bases, V lost 1 base, and 17 bases had no gene match. The CDR3 sequence is 21 residues long. The CDR3 loop is CASSIVWAGGPSIRSYNEQFF. The CDR3, as DNA: TGTGCCAGTAGTATAGTTTGGGCGGGGGGCCCTTCCATTCGCTCCTACAATGAGCAGTTCTTC.

This chain uses TRBV2 with TRBJ1-6; D gene ambiguous. The germline V gene has CDR1 SNHLY and CDR2 FYNNEI. V was shortened by 4 bases and J by 7 bases, with 14 bases between the two germline ends. This CDR3 region has 15 residues. This CDR3 reads CASSVRGNNNSPLHF. The CDR3, as DNA: TGTGCCAGCAGTGTGCGGGGTAATAACAATTCACCCCTCCACTTT.

The chain combines TRBV6-5 with TRBJ2-5, with a tentative D call TRBD2 (6 bases). Germline CDR1 MNHEY, CDR2 SVGAGI. V lost 0 bases and J 1 base, leaving 12 bases between the germline ends. CDR3 length: 16 amino acids. The CDR3 DNA reads as TGTGCCAGCAGTTACTCAGGACTAACCGGCCAAGAGACCCAGTACTTC. This translates into CASSYSGLTGQETQYF.

The chain uses TRBV27 and TRBJ2-5; TRBD2 aligns across 10 bases. The J call could be wrong; TRBJ2-7 is a better fit for the DNA end. This CDR3 contains 18 residues. Germline CDR1 reads MNHEY; CDR2 reads SMNVEV (reference sequence). CDR3 residues: CASSLSIRTSGNPYEQYF. The CDR3 nucleotides read TGTGCCAGCAGTTTATCGATACGGACTAGCGGCAACCCCTACGAGCAGTACTTC.

A few counts support this clone. This sequence joins TRBV7-2 and TRBJ1-1; TRBD1 aligns across 11 bases. With 3 bases clipped from V and 1 base from J, the junction kept 4 bases outside the gene matches. The CDR3 length is 16 residues. Germline CDR1 and CDR2: SGHTA and FQGNSA. CDR3 sequence (DNA): TGTGCCAGCAGCTTTGGGGACAGGGGGTGGAACACTGAAGCTTTCTTT. This translates into CASSFGDRGWNTEAFF.

The chain combines TRBV7-2 with TRBJ2-7; D unclear. V was shortened by 0 bases and J by 3 bases, with 9 bases between the two germline ends. This CDR3 contains 14 residues. In germline, CDR1 is SGHTA, CDR2 FQGNSA. This CDR3 reads CASSLAGYGYEQYF. The CDR3 bases are TGTGCCAGCAGCTTAGCCGGGTATGGCTACGAGCAGTACTTC.